This is a list of T cell receptor beta chains from one sample in a study of blood T cells in healthy people across ages. TCRdb itself ran the 5' RACE reads through MiXCR, one entry per CDR3 protein. The repertoire holds some 1.6 million distinct CDR3 sequences, with 30% to 40% as singletons. Material for sequencing was blood. The source of these receptors is a woman in her thirties in good health. Both conserved end residues are part of each CDR3. Fields, in order: J gene, D gene, clone size, V gene, CDR3 DNA, CDR3 protein. A D gene is named only where the DNA matches it firmly. Clone size is given for some rows only: seen once, a few or many times, or a class if the clone is expanded.

TRBJ2-5 - - TRBV7-7 TGTGCCAGCGGCTCGACTAACGGAGTAATTGAGACCCAGTACTTC CASGSTNGVIETQYF
TRBJ2-5 - few TRBV7-9 TGTGCCAGCAGCTTAGAATCCGGACCAGCGACCCAGTACTTC CASSLESGPATQYF
TRBJ2-1 TRBD2 few TRBV20-1 TGCAGTGCCCGACTAGCGAGCTCCTACAATGAGCAGTTCTTC CSARLASSYNEQFF
TRBJ2-1 - - TRBV2 TGTGCCAGCAGTGAGAACGGGATCTACAATGAGCAGTTCTTC CASSENGIYNEQFF
TRBJ2-5 TRBD1 - TRBV6-1 TGTGCCAGCAGGACCCCCCCGGGACAGGGAGGAGAGACCCAGTACTTC CASRTPPGQGGETQYF
TRBJ2-5 TRBD2 few TRBV9 TGTGCCAGCAGCGTAAACGCGGGAGGATCTGAGACCCAGTACTTC CASSVNAGGSETQYF
TRBJ2-6 TRBD2 - TRBV6-2/TRBV6-3 TGTGCCAGCATCCTAGGGACTAGCTCTGGGGCCAACGTCCTGACTTTC CASILGTSSGANVLTF
TRBJ2-3 - - TRBV20-1 TGCAGTGCTATTGGAAGGGACCTAAGCACAGATACGCAGTATTTT CSAIGRDLSTDTQYF
TRBJ2-3 TRBD2 - TRBV7-9 TGTGCCAGCAGCTCGGGACTAGCTCAGAGCACAGATACGCAGTATTTT CASSSGLAQSTDTQYF
TRBJ2-3 TRBD2 many TRBV20-1 TGCAGTGCTAGGCCTAGCGGACTCACAGATACGCAGTATTTT CSARPSGLTDTQYF
TRBJ2-1 - - TRBV27 TGTGCCAGCAGTTTCCGTCCCGAGGGTGAACATGAGCAGTTCTTC CASSFRPEGEHEQFF
TRBJ2-7 - - TRBV27 TGTGCCAGCAGTTTTGGTTCGGCGGGGCGGAACTACGAGCAGTACTTC CASSFGSAGRNYEQYF
TRBJ2-6 - - TRBV27 TGTGCCAGCAGTTCCCCCCAGCTCCCTGGGGCCAACGTCCTGACTTTC CASSSPQLPGANVLTF
TRBJ1-5 - few TRBV6-6 TGTGCCAGCAGTTACAATTTGGGGGATGGGGGTCAGCCCCAGCATTTT CASSYNLGDGGQPQHF
TRBJ2-3 TRBD2 few TRBV12-3/TRBV12-4 TGTGCCAGCAGGTCACTAGCGGGAGGGCCTGGGTACACAGATACGCAGTATTTT CASRSLAGGPGYTDTQYF
TRBJ2-3 - - TRBV12-3/TRBV12-4 TGTGCCAGCGCCGGGGAGACCACAGATACGCGGTATTTT CASAGETTDTRYF
TRBJ2-2 TRBD2 - TRBV2 TGTGCCAGCATTAAGCGGGGGAACACCGGGGAGCTGTTTTTT CASIKRGNTGELFF
TRBJ1-1 TRBD1 - TRBV20-1 TGCAGTGCTGGTAGGGGGACAGGGGGCGGCACTGAAGCTTTCTTT CSAGRGTGGGTEAFF
TRBJ2-3 - - TRBV13 TGTGCCAGCAGAGAGGACCTGCTTAGCACAGATACGCAGTATTTT CASREDLLSTDTQYF
TRBJ2-7 TRBD2 few TRBV6-6 TGTGCCAGCAGTTACTCGCCCGCCGGGACTAGCGGTTACGAGCAGTACTTC CASSYSPAGTSGYEQYF
TRBJ1-4 TRBD1 - TRBV7-9 TGTGCCAGCACCCGGGACAGTTATGAAAAACGGTTTTTT CASTRDSYEKRFF
TRBJ2-7 - few TRBV30 TGTGCCTGGCAGGTTTCGGCCTACGAGCAGTACTTC CAWQVSAYEQYF
TRBJ2-1 TRBD2 - TRBV3-1 TGTGCCAGCAGCCAAGACAGCTCTAGCGGGGGGTACGGGGAGCAGTTCTTC CASSQDSSSGGYGEQFF
TRBJ1-2 - - TRBV28 TGTGCCAGCAGTCTAGGGTTAGAGGCCATCTATGGCTACACCTTC CASSLGLEAIYGYTF
TRBJ2-5 - - TRBV15 TGTGCCACCAGCAAGGGGGGGGACCAAGAGACCCAGTACTTC CATSKGGDQETQYF
TRBJ2-3 - - TRBV27 TGTGCCAGCACCCTATATGAAGGGTCCACAGATACGCAGTATTTT CASTLYEGSTDTQYF
TRBJ1-6 TRBD1 few TRBV28 TGTGCCAGCTGGACAGGGCCGAATTCACCCCTCCACTTT CASWTGPNSPLHF
TRBJ1-2 - - TRBV5-1 TGCGCCAGCAGCTTGTCAGGGGCTAACTATGGCTACACCTTC CASSLSGANYGYTF
TRBJ2-1 TRBD2 - TRBV27 TGTGCCAGCAGTTCCTCGGGACTACTATACAGTGAGCAGTTCTTC CASSSSGLLYSEQFF
TRBJ2-3 TRBD1 - TRBV6-5 TGTGCCAGCAGGACCCAGGGGGCCCGGCCAGATACGCAGTATTTT CASRTQGARPDTQYF
TRBJ2-3 TRBD2 - TRBV20-1 TGCAGTGCTGATGGTCGCCCAGCGGGGGCCACAGATACGCAGTATTTT CSADGRPAGATDTQYF
TRBJ1-5 TRBD1 few TRBV12-3/TRBV12-4 TGTGCCAGCAGTACCCGACAGGGGAGTCAGCCCCAGCATTTT CASSTRQGSQPQHF
TRBJ2-1 TRBD2 few TRBV2 TGTGCCAGCAGCCGTGGCGGGGGGGCACACAATGAGCAGTTCTTC CASSRGGGAHNEQFF
TRBJ2-7 - - TRBV5-1 TGCGCCAGCAGCTTCCTCAGATTCTACTACGAGCAGTACTTC CASSFLRFYYEQYF
TRBJ1-5 TRBD1 many TRBV20-1 TGCAGTGCTAGAGAGAGACCATCCCTCGGACAGGGAGTCAATCAGCCCCAGCATTTT CSARERPSLGQGVNQPQHF
TRBJ2-1 TRBD2 - TRBV9 TGTGCCAGCACTAGCGGGAGGGCCGCCTACAATGAGCAGTTCTTC CASTSGRAAYNEQFF
TRBJ2-1 - few TRBV27 TGTGCCAGCAAAAGGGCCTATTATAGGGATGAGCAGTTCTTC CASKRAYYRDEQFF
TRBJ1-1 - - TRBV3-1 TGTGCCAGCAGCCAAGTTTCCAGGACCGAAACTTTCTTT CASSQVSRTETFF
TRBJ1-1 - - TRBV2 TGTGCCAGCAGCCTTGACAGTAGGATTACTGAAGCTTTCTTT CASSLDSRITEAFF
TRBJ1-1 - - TRBV20-1 TGCAGTGCTAGACCCATAAGAAGGGGCACTGAAGCTTTCTTT CSARPIRRGTEAFF
TRBJ2-1 TRBD2 - TRBV9 TGTGCCAGCAGCGTAGGGGGGACTAGCTCATCCTGGGAGCAGTTCTTC CASSVGGTSSSWEQFF
TRBJ2-5 - - TRBV20-1 TGCAGTGCTAGAGTCCCAGCACAAGAGACCCAGTACTTC CSARVPAQETQYF
TRBJ2-1 - - TRBV20-1 TGCAGTGCAGAATCAGGGATCCGCTACAATGAGCAGTTCTTC CSAESGIRYNEQFF
TRBJ1-5 TRBD1 once TRBV6-6 TGTGCCAGCAGTTTCGTGGAGACAGGGCTTGGTCAGCCCCAGCATTTT CASSFVETGLGQPQHF
TRBJ2-3 TRBD2 few TRBV6-5 TGTGCCAGCAGCCACGACGGGACTAGATGGTATTTT CASSHDGTRWYF
TRBJ2-3 TRBD2 - TRBV4-1 TGCGCCAGCAGCCAAGGATTTAGCGGGAGGGCAGATACGCAGTATTTT CASSQGFSGRADTQYF
TRBJ2-7 TRBD1 few TRBV18 TGTGCCAGCTCACCGCAACCCCGACAGGGGGCCAACGAGCAGTACTTC CASSPQPRQGANEQYF
TRBJ1-1 TRBD1 - TRBV6-5 TGTGCCAGCAGGGGACAGGGAGTGAACACTGAAGCTTTCTTT CASRGQGVNTEAFF
TRBJ2-1 - few TRBV20-1 TGCAGTGCTAGAGGGGGAACCCAGGGCAACAATGAGCAGTTCTTC CSARGGTQGNNEQFF
TRBJ2-3 TRBD2 few TRBV6-4 TGTGCCAGCAGTGACTCAGGTAGCGGGGGATTAGATACGCAGTATTTT CASSDSGSGGLDTQYF
TRBJ1-2 - - TRBV7-9 TGTGCCAGCAGCTTAAGACAGACCCTCGACTATGGCTACACCTTC CASSLRQTLDYGYTF
TRBJ2-5 - - TRBV7-2 TGTGCCGGCAGCTTAGGTGGACGATCTACCGAGACCCAGTACTTC CAGSLGGRSTETQYF
TRBJ2-1 TRBD2 - TRBV7-9 TGTGCCAGCAGCCCCCCGGGACTAGCGGGACGCGCCAACAATGAGCAGTTCTTC CASSPPGLAGRANNEQFF
TRBJ2-1 TRBD2 - TRBV9 TGTGCCAGCAGCGTAGCTGCTAGCGGTCGTGAGCAGTTCTTC CASSVAASGREQFF
TRBJ2-7 TRBD1 many TRBV11-2 TGTGCCAGCAGCGGCGGGGCAGGGGGCTATCAGGACTACGAGCAGTACTTC CASSGGAGGYQDYEQYF